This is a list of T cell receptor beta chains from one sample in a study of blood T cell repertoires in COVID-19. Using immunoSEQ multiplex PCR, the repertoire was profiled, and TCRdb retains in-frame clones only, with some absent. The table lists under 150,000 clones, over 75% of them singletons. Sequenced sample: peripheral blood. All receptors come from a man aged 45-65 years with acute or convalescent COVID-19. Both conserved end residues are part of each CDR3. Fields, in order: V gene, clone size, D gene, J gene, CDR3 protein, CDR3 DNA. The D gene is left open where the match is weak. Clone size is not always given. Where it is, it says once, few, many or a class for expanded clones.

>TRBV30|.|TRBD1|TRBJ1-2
CAWSVSGQGAGYTF
TGTGCCTGGAGTGTTTCGGGACAGGGGGCCGGCTACACCTTC
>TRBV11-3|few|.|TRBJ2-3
CASSFPHVVPTDTQYF
TGTGCCAGCAGCTTCCCCCACGTAGTCCCCACAGATACGCAGTATTTT
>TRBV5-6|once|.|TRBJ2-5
CASSLRGYQETQYF
TGTGCCAGCAGCTTGAGGGGTTACCAAGAGACCCAGTACTTC
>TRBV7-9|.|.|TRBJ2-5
CASSLQETQYF
TGTGCCAGCAGCCTACAAGAGACCCAGTACTTC
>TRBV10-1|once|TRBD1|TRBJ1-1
CASSESYTLQGDTEAFF
TGCGCCAGCAGTGAGTCTTACACCCTTCAGGGGGACACTGAAGCTTTCTTT
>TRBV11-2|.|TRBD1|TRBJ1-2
CASSLGTGVGAYGYTF
TGTGCCAGCAGCTTAGGAACAGGGGTCGGGGCCTATGGCTACACCTTC
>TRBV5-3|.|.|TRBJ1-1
CARRALGGTEAFF
TGTGCCAGAAGGGCCCTCGGCGGCACTGAAGCTTTCTTT
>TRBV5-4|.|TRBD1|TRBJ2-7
CASSLETGVSYEQYF
TGTGCCAGCAGCTTGGAGACAGGGGTTTCCTACGAGCAGTACTTC
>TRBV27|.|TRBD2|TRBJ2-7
CASSPYPSGLAGYYSSYEQYF
TGTGCCAGCAGTCCTTACCCCTCGGGACTAGCGGGATACTACTCCTCCTACGAGCAGTACTTC
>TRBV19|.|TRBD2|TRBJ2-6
CASSLRLAALSTGANVLTF
TGTGCCAGTAGCCTCAGACTAGCGGCCCTAAGTACCGGGGCCAACGTCCTGACTTTC
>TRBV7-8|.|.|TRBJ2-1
CASSLRTDSYNEQFF
TGTGCCAGCAGCCTAAGGACAGACTCCTACAATGAGCAGTTCTTC
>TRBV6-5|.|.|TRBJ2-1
CALHPSAGEQFF
TGTGCCCTGCATCCCTCCGCGGGGGAGCAGTTCTTC
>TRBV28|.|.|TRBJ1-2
CASRGGPWGYTF
TGTGCCAGCCGAGGCGGGCCCTGGGGCTACACCTTC
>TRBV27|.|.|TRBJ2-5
CASRLGARETQYF
TGTGCCAGCAGGTTGGGGGCCCGGGAGACCCAGTACTTC
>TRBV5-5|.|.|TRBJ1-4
CASTKKGFPDEKLFF
TGTGCCAGCACCAAAAAGGGGTTCCCGGATGAAAAACTGTTTTTT
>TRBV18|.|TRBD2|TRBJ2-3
CASSRTSATDTQYF
TGTGCCAGCTCAAGAACTAGCGCCACAGATACGCAGTATTTT
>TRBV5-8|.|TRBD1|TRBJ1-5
CASSFGRGQSNQPQHF
TGTGCCAGCAGCTTTGGCAGGGGGCAGAGCAATCAGCCCCAGCATTTT
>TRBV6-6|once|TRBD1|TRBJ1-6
CASSLTPGQGASYNSPLHF
TGTGCCAGCAGTCTAACTCCGGGACAGGGGGCTTCCTATAATTCACCCCTCCACTTT
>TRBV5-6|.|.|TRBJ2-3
CASSLGTGVIEGTDTQYF
TGTGCCAGCAGCTTGGGTACGGGAGTCATTGAGGGCACAGATACGCAGTATTTT
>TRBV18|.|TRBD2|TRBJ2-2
CASSPPSGANTGELFF
TGTGCCAGCTCACCACCGAGCGGGGCGAACACCGGGGAGCTGTTTTTT
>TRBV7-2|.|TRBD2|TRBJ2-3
CASSLRTGGELTDTQYF
TGTGCCAGCAGCTTACGAACGGGAGGAGAACTCACAGATACGCAGTATTTT
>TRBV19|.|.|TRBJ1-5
CASSIESIRNQPQHF
TGTGCCAGTAGTATAGAAAGCATCCGCAATCAGCCCCAGCATTTT
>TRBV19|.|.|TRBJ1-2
CASSIAQATNYGYTF
TGTGCCAGTAGTATAGCCCAGGCCACTAACTATGGCTACACCTTC
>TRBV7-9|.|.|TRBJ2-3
CASSLALRDTQYF
TGTGCCAGCAGCTTAGCGCTTAGAGATACGCAGTATTTT
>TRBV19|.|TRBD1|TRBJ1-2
CASNRGNYGYTF
TGTGCCAGTAACAGGGGCAACTATGGCTACACCTTC
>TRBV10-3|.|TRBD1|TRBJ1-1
CAIRGQGAFTEAFF
TGTGCCATCAGGGGACAGGGGGCGTTCACTGAAGCTTTCTTT
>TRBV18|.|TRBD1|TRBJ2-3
CASSPPRVQGATDTQYF
TGTGCCAGCTCACCACCGAGGGTACAGGGGGCAACAGATACGCAGTATTTT
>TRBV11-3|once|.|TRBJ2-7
CASSLEQSNEQYF
TGTGCCAGCAGCTTAGAACAGTCGAACGAGCAGTACTTC
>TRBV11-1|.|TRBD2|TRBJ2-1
CASSFGGSAYNEQFF
TGTGCCAGCAGCTTCGGCGGGAGTGCCTACAATGAGCAGTTCTTC
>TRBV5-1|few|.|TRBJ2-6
CASSLESRSGANVLTF
TGCGCCAGCAGCTTGGAATCTCGCTCTGGGGCCAACGTCCTGACTTTC